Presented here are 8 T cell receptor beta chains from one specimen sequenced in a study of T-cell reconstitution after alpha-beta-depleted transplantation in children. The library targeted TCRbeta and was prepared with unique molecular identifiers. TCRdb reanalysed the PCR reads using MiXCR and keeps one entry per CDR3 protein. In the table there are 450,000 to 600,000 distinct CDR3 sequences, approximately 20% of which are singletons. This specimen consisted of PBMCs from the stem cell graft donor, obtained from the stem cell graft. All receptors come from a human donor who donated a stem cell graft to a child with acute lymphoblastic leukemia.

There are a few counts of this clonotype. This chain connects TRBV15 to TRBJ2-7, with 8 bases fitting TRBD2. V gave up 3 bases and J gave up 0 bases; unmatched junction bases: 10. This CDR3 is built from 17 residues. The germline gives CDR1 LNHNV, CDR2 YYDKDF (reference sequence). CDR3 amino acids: CATSSRFLAGSSYEQYF. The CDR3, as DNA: TGTGCCACCAGCAGCAGGTTCTTAGCGGGGAGCTCCTACGAGCAGTACTTC.

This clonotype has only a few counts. The CDR3 loop reads CASNTSPASGVGNEQFF. The CDR3 bases are TGTGCCAGCAATACCTCACCTGCTAGCGGGGTCGGTAATGAGCAGTTCTTC. The chain has TRBV9 and TRBJ2-1; 9 positions agree with TRBD2. The CDR3 spans 17 residues. V trimming: 6 bases; J trimming: 7 bases; junction bases outside the gene matches: 17. Per germline, CDR1 SGDLS and CDR2 YYNGEE. The full variable domain, rest sourced from reference TRBV9 and TRBJ2-1, is DSGVTQTPKHLITATGQRVTLRCSPRSGDLSVYWYQQSLDQGLQFLIQYYNGEERAKGNILERFSAQQFPDLHSELNLSSLELGDSALYFCASNTSPASGVGNEQFFGPGTRLTVL.

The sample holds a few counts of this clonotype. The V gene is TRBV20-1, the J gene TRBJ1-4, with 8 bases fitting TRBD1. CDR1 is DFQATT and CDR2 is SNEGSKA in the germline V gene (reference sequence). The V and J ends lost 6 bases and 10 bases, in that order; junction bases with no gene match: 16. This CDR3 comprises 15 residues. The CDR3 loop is CSADLMDRAFPKLFF. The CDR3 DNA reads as TGCAGTGCGGATCTGATGGACAGGGCCTTTCCAAAACTGTTTTTT.

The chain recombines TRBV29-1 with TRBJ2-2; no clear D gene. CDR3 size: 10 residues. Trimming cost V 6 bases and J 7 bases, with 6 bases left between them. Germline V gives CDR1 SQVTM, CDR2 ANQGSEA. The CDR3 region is CSVEFGELFF. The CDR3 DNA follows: TGCAGCGTAGAGTTCGGGGAGCTGTTTTTT.

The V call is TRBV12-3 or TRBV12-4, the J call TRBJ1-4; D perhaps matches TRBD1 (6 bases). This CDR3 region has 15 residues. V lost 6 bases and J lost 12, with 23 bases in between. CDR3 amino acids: CASSSRQVGGDQLFF. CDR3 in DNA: TGTGCCAGCAGCTCCCGACAGGTGGGGGGGGATCAACTGTTTTTT.

As DNA, the CDR3 is TGCAGCGTTCGGACAGCTGATGGCTACACCTTC. Its protein product is CSVRTADGYTF. V and J are TRBV29-1 and TRBJ1-2; D possibly corresponds to TRBD1 (6 bases). Germline V gene data show CDR1 as SQVTM and CDR2 as ANQGSEA. The CDR3 consists of 11 residues. Trimming took off 5 bases at V and 6 bases at J, with 10 bases between the two ends.

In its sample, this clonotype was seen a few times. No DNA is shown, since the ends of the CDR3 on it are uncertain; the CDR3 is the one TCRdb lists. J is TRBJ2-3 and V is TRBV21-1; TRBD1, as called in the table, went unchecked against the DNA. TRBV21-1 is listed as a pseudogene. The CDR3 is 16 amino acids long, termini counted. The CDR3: CASSKDWAGGTDTQYF.

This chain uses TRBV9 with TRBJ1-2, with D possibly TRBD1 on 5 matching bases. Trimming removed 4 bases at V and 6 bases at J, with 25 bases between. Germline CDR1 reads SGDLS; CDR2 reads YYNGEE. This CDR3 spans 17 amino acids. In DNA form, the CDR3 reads TGTGCCAGCAGCCTCGGATTGGGCGGGGGAGATTCGCATGGCTACACCTTC. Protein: CASSLGLGGGDSHGYTF. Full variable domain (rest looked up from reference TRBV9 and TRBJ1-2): DSGVTQTPKHLITATGQRVTLRCSPRSGDLSVYWYQQSLDQGLQFLIQYYNGEERAKGNILERFSAQQFPDLHSELNLSSLELGDSALYFCASSLGLGGGDSHGYTFGSGTRLTVV.